This TCR beta chain was obtained from a study of cytomegalovirus exposure and HLA in healthy donors. This clone appeared once. Its antigen remains unidentified. The protocol was immunoSEQ multiplex PCR, while the TCRdb copy is restricted to in-frame clones and leaves out a portion. The sample carries about 73,000 clones, roughly 95% recorded once. Study-wide findings and caveats: According to a later analysis, TCR clusters from the first cohort tended to co-occur in the roughly 130 validation repertoires. While the bulk of TCR sequences proved rare, some public TCRs turned up in many donors. Cytomegalovirus association was listed for 164 TCR beta chains.

The V end lost 6 bases, the J end lost 5 bases, and 7 bases lay between the germline ends. The germline V gene encodes CDR1 SNHLY and CDR2 FYNNEI. This CDR3 contains 11 residues. This receptor was obtained from a man between 18 and 35 years old in good health and CMV-seronegative. Sample: PBMCs. The chain joins TRBV2 to TRBJ2-5; D remains ambiguous. CDR3 DNA sequence: TGTGCCAGCAGGGCCCCGGAGACCCAGTACTTC. Translated, it gives CASRAPETQYF.